The next 4 T cell receptor beta chains were all read from a single sample in a study of Tregs in tolerant kidney transplant recipients. TCRdb keeps only in-frame clones here, not all; method: immunoSEQ multiplex PCR. This table has more than 60,000 clones, over 75% appearing once. Source: Tregs from blood, taken before the transplant. These receptors originate from a human donor who received a combined kidney and bone marrow transplant.

This rearrangement joins TRBV19 to TRBJ1-1; D remains ambiguous. The length of the CDR3 is 13 residues. The germline V gene encodes CDR1 LNHDA and CDR2 SQIVND (reference sequence). Trimming stripped 1 base from V and 1 base from J, with 4 bases between. CDR3 bases: TGTGCCAGTAGTATAGCAAGGAACACTGAAGCTTTCTTT. Encoded protein: CASSIARNTEAFF. Based on the CDR3 plus reference TRBV19 and TRBJ1-1, the full variable domain is DGGITQSPKYLFRKEGQNVTLSCEQNLNHDAMYWYRQDPGQGLRLIYYSQIVNDFQKGDIAEGYSVSREKKESFPLTVTSAQKNPTAFYLCASSIARNTEAFFGQGTRLTVV.

This sequence joins TRBV19 and TRBJ2-5; D is unresolved. The J call may be mistaken, given a closer DNA end match to TRBJ2-7. The CDR3 runs to 13 residues. Germline-derived CDR1 and CDR2 are LNHDA and SQIVND (reference sequence). The DNA for the CDR3 is TGTGCCAGTAGCAAGATACCGGGCCCCGAGCAGTACTTC. It codes for CASSKIPGPEQYF.

The rearrangement links TRBV7-9 to TRBJ2-1; the D gene is possibly TRBD2 (5 bases). CDR1 is SEHNR, CDR2 FQNEAQ, per germline (reference sequence). The CDR3 covers 13 residues. The V end was cut by 4 bases, the J end by 5 bases, with 9 bases between. The CDR3, as DNA: TGTGCCAGCAGCTCGAATAGCGACAATGAGCAGTTCTTC. Residues: CASSSNSDNEQFF. Supplemented by reference TRBV7-9 and TRBJ2-1, the full variable domain reads DTGVSQNPRHKITKRGQNVTFRCDPISEHNRLYWYRQTLGQGPEFLTYFQNEAQLEKSRLLSDRFSAERPKGSFSTLEIQRTEQGDSAMYLCASSSNSDNEQFFGPGTRLTVL.

The CDR3, as DNA: TGTGCCAGCAGTGTAATGGGCCCTAATGAAAAACTGTTTTTT. Its protein is CASSVMGPNEKLFF. J is TRBJ1-4 and V is TRBV2; the D is unclear. The CDR3 consists of 14 residues. The germline V and J ends were trimmed by 4 bases and 3 bases, with 9 bases remaining between them. The germline gives CDR1 SNHLY, CDR2 FYNNEI.